The clone carrying this T cell receptor beta chain was counted only a few times. Its target is unknown. The junction departs from the called germline gene at one end, perhaps through a read error. One entry per CDR3 protein, called by TCRdb with MiXCR from the 5' RACE reads. The top ten hold roughly 4% of the sample, which has about 40,000 distinct CDR3 sequences, about 30% seen once. Overall study findings and caveats: The larger-cohort validation was restricted to a single TCR beta V-J rearrangement rather than whole repertoires.

Germline V lookup: CDR1 MGHRA, CDR2 YSYEKL. The CDR3 is 15 amino acids. Material: tumor-infiltrating memory CD4+ T cells sorted from the breast tumor. The sample's subset: memory CD4+ T cells, CD4+CD45RO+CD25-. This receptor was identified in a female donor with breast cancer. The chain recombines TRBV4-1 with TRBJ2-1; D remains unclear. CDR3 protein: CAGSQSLASYNEQFF. CDR3 sequence (DNA): TGCGCCGGCAGCCAAAGCCTGGCCTCCTACAATGAGCAGTTCTTC.